This T cell receptor (beta chain) derives from a study of cytomegalovirus exposure and HLA in healthy donors (dated by TCRdb to the late 2010s). Study-level background: According to an earlier analysis of 550 to 700 of the donors, about 180 million T cells yielded 117 million unique TCR beta sequences and approximately 280 Gb of sequence data. The number of donors typed differed by locus, with roughly 629-640 for A, B, C, DRB1 and DQB1, over 500 for DQA1, about 610 for DPA1, and around 450 for DPB1. To decide whether each TCR beta V gene segment behaved as functional or pseudogenic, an earlier analysis of approximately 600 of the donors relied on high-throughput TCR beta sequencing. Approximately 310 gigabases of sequencing data and approximately 80 million unique TCR sequences were included in an early release covering over 600 HLA-typed donors. On average, about 240,000 unique TCR beta nucleotide sequences were sequenced per donor among 398 genotyped donors of the cohort, with 15% to 20% of those sequences being non-productive. All discovery cohort repertoires had been generated on a single sequencing platform. The later analysis used no new phenotypic data to find candidate immune exposures, relying instead on TCR beta sequences and their occurrence across donors. The study was designed to test whether signatures of past pathogen exposure could be identified by cataloging public T cell receptors. In a later analysis, previously published TCR beta repertoires from roughly 710 donors were re-analyzed and high-resolution HLA genotyping was added so that TCR occurrence patterns could be studied. A later genetic analysis took genome-wide SNP genotypes for 398 of the 666 donors and used that subset as a discovery cohort. Both class I and class II loci were covered by HLA typing, at four-digit resolution. The T cell repertoires of under 750 subjects were profiled by immunosequencing and related to cytomegalovirus serostatus. Besides the first cohort of about 730 subjects, a separate validation cohort made up of around 120 different subjects was used. To predict cytomegalovirus infection status, the study brought together high-throughput TCR immunosequencing, statistical association of individual TCRs with disease status, and machine learning. Among the roughly 400 genotyped donors, more than 70% belonged to the genetic ancestry cluster associated with self-reported Caucasian donors. Because of strong linkage in the cohort, five DR-DQ haplotypes were treated as single units for association and clustering. Donor age, sex, ethnicity and CMV serostatus were compiled alongside the repertoire data.

The cohort consisted of fewer than 700 healthy bone marrow donors. At the time of sampling, every cohort member was nominally healthy, though immune exposures that went unrecorded were likely present. The donor was CMV seropositive and belonged to the group of more than 250 seropositive cohort members. A peripheral blood sample was provided by each donor, and peripheral blood mononuclear cells were used for TCR beta sequencing. The Qiagen DNeasy Blood Extraction Kit was used to extract genomic DNA from the blood cell samples. This clone was picked up a small number of times. What antigen it recognizes has not been identified. Base qualities were left out, and no much larger clone turns up one base away. The library was prepared using the immunoSEQ multiplex PCR assay. For the multiplex PCR, a mixture combining 60 forward primers for TCR Vbeta segments and 13 reverse primers for TCR Jbeta segments was used. The CDR3 region of rearranged TCR beta genes was amplified from genomic DNA by a multiplex PCR assay. Amplified TCR beta libraries were sequenced as 87-base-pair reads on the Illumina HiSeq System. The authors' pipeline ran thus. A later analysis counted about 76 million unique TCR beta chains across the 666 repertoires, and 9 million to 14 million of these chains were shared by at least two donors. Raw reads were error-corrected and collapsed into unique sequences with a nearest-neighbor algorithm that merged closely related sequences to remove PCR and sequencing errors. To assign V, D and J gene segments, CDR3 sequences were aligned to IMGT reference sequences. For a sequence to be retained, at least a six-nucleotide match to both a V gene segment and a J gene segment was required. Rearrangements were called productive when the CDR3 lacked stop codons and stayed in frame with V and J; all others were non-productive. Following IMGT convention, CDR3 was defined as the stretch from the second conserved V-encoded cysteine up to the conserved J-encoded phenylalanine. In an earlier analysis of 587 of the donors, sequences lacking an unambiguous match to a single V gene segment were excluded. An earlier analysis of a few hundred of the donors classified V segments as functional when productive rearrangements were above 56.7% and as segregating when the standard deviation between donors was above 5%. To diagnose cytomegalovirus status from the catalog of TCR beta chain sequences, a statistical classification framework was built. In a later analysis, TCR nucleotide sequences were compared against IMGT/GENE-DB human TR gene sequences so that V and J genes could be assigned. A later analysis assigned CDR3 sequences and most-parsimonious VDJ recombination scenarios with the TCRdist pipeline. In a later analysis, each TCR beta chain was defined by its CDR3 amino acid sequence together with its V-gene family, and reads lacking a unique V-gene family were excluded. A later analysis removed 600 or so highly shared, low-generation-probability nucleotide sequences to deal with suspected cross-contamination and a sequencing artifact. In a later analysis, a clonal expansion index was calculated for each public chain from normalized within-repertoire ranks of inferred template counts. A later analysis computed generation probabilities with a VDJ recombination model fitted to out-of-frame rearrangements, and checked the results against IGoR. In a later analysis, TCR-TCR, TCR-HLA and TCR-CMV co-occurrence was scored with hypergeometric tests, and a repertoire-size bias correction was applied to TCR pairs. A later analysis estimated false discovery rates by permuting HLA or CMV assignments 20 times. In a later analysis, co-occurring TCRs were grouped using DBSCAN, and TCRdist sequence similarity was added for clustering within HLA-allele-positive subsets. For co-occurrence clustering, repertoires with fewer than 30,000 or more than 120,000 public chains were excluded, along with several repertoires with anomalous nucleotide sharing. This immuneACCESS table, as held by TCRdb, lists in-frame sequences with V and J called but not all clones. Of the missing ones, under half trace to an unresolved V gene in checked studies; the others have no known cause. V, J and clone size are those of that table, while D and trimming were read from the DNA. This sample holds some 35,000 clones; nearly 55% were observed only once. The ten largest clonotypes hold 6.2% of the sample.

The investigation overall reported the following: CMV serostatus was the only immune exposure information available for the cohort. Compared with the approximately 670-donor mean, donors in an Asian-associated ancestry cluster had fewer N-insertions in productive TCRs, according to a later genetic analysis. Presence/absence analyses assumed roughly uniform sequencing depth across donors, an assumption that may not hold. The authors suggested that the approach could potentially be generalized to other disease states and immunological phenotypes. The study listed 164 TCR beta chains as associated with cytomegalovirus. In a later analysis, TCR association rates were found to vary across HLA loci, with the most associated TCRs seen for DRB1 alleles and the fewest for HLA-C alleles. Because counts were too low, around 17 rarely observed V segments, including chromosome 9 orphons, were left out of the earlier analysis of approximately 580 of the donors. Three of the identified cytomegalovirus-associated TCR beta chains were confirmed in vitro to be specific for cytomegalovirus antigens. Across donors, most TCR sequences were observed very rarely, whereas some public TCRs were present in many individuals. Broadly in line with IMGT annotations, most TCR beta V segments showed up in productive rearrangements about 87% or about 30% of the time in an earlier analysis of around 600 of the donors. Correlated functional status among segregating V segments might be attributable to linkage disequilibrium, but an unknown experimental factor could not be ruled out. Only TCR beta chains were sequenced in this cohort, and the absence of alpha or paired-chain data limited detectable features. Assigning TCR associations to individual alleles was difficult when HLA alleles, especially DR and DQ, strongly co-occurred. The sequencing pipeline was judged likely to have produced a cluster of highly shared sequence variants as a technical artifact. V-gene and J-gene trimming of TCR beta chains was associated with a missense DCLRE1C variant in a later genetic analysis, and the association was replicated in an independent cohort. HLA typing was unavailable for some donors at each locus, so association tests used only the typed subset. In a later analysis, HLA-associated TCR beta chains showed more clonal expansion and lower generation probabilities than non-associated chains that were equally common. At a false discovery rate of 0.05, a later analysis linked around 17,000 TCR beta sequences to specific HLA alleles. In a later analysis, most CMV-associated TCR beta chains were found to appear HLA-restricted, with HLA associations seemingly driven largely by CMV exposure. In a later analysis, several top co-occurrence clusters were reported to appear linked to parvovirus B19, influenza, CMV and Epstein-Barr virus. Cytomegalovirus status was reported to be diagnosed by the classifier with high specificity and sensitivity in both the original and validation cohorts. A further reported finding was that TCR beta sequences accurately predicted the HLA-A and HLA-B alleles for most subjects in the first cohort.

The TCR comes from a woman between 40 and 50 years old in good health and CMV-seropositive. The sequencing sample was made of PBMCs.

CDR3 loop: CASTEGGLPQHF. The nucleotide sequence is TGTGCCAGCACCGAGGGCGGCTTACCCCAGCATTTT. The V and J segments used are TRBV6-1 and TRBJ1-5; no D gene can be assigned with confidence. Including cysteine and phenylalanine, the CDR3 has 12 amino acids. Only the CDR3 part of the read is kept: 36 bases, read in frame from the first base. V loses 7 bases, J loses 10 bases, and the germline ends lie 14 bases apart. The germline V gene gives CDR1 as MNHNS and CDR2 as SASEGT.